The TCR beta chain under discussion was sequenced for a study of cytomegalovirus exposure and HLA in healthy donors. Study results and limitations: A few chains linked to CMV were shown in vitro to be specific for CMV antigens. In a later analysis, at a false discovery rate of 0.05, roughly 17,000 TCR beta sequences were associated with HLA alleles.

The J segment lost 1 base and the V segment lost 6 bases, leaving 7 bases of the junction unmatched. The CDR3 runs to 15 residues. Germline loops: CDR1 SGHRS, CDR2 YFSETQ. Primers for the PCR totalled 60 Vbeta and 13 Jbeta. Clones were sequenced by immunoSEQ multiplex PCR, and TCRdb holds only the in-frame ones, with some missing. This sample carries some 130,000 clones, 65% to 85% of them seen once, and the ten largest clones take under 1.5%. This clone was seen only once. What it binds is not known. The source material was PBMCs. The genes are TRBV5-1 and TRBJ2-3; 8 nucleotides agree with TRBD2. The TCR comes from a man aged 50-59 years in good health and CMV-seronegative. The CDR3 is CASTYREGRTDTQYF. The CDR3 nucleotides read TGCGCCAGCACGTATCGGGAGGGACGCACAGATACGCAGTATTTT.